This T cell receptor beta chain was captured in a study of blood T cells in healthy people across ages. Trimming removed 5 bases at V and 0 bases at J, with 15 bases between. From germline, CDR1 is SGHRS and CDR2 YFSETQ. The CDR3 has 17 amino acids. Peripheral blood samples of roughly 9.9 milliliters were drawn from each donor. A second PCR of roughly 7 to 11 cycles used a sample-barcoded 5' primer and a J-beta primer mix. TCRdb re-derived calls from the 5' RACE reads in MiXCR, one entry per CDR3 protein. There are around 710,000 distinct CDR3 sequences in the sample; approximately 43% occur only once, and roughly 19% lies in the top ten.

The sample taken for sequencing was blood. The rearrangement links TRBV5-1 to TRBJ2-6, with D possibly being TRBD1 or TRBD2 (5 bases each). The clonotype comes from a woman aged 60-75 years in good health. The CDR3 region is CASSDYLGLSGANVLTF. For the CDR3, the DNA is TGCGCCAGCAGTGACTATTTGGGGCTCTCTGGGGCCAACGTCCTGACTTTC.